Detailed here is one T cell receptor beta chain. Its antigen remains unknown. Reverse transcription of all isolated RNA meant that expressed TCRB transcripts were sequenced. The method was immunoSEQ multiplex PCR; TCRdb's version includes in-frame clones alone and lacks a portion of them. The table has some 170,000 clones, 63% seen once; the top ten hold around 0.08%. The data were obtained in a study of beta chain features in type 1 diabetes. CDR1 is SGDLS and CDR2 is YYNGEE in the germline V gene. V was clipped by 0 bases and J by 3 bases, with 11 bases between them. The CDR3 has 15 residues. Blood was drawn once from each donor into heparinised tubes. The draws averaged approximately 110 mL. CD45RO/CCR7/CD25/CD127/CD95/CD27 separated CD4+ naive, central memory, regulatory and stem cell-like memory cells by sorting. Study outcomes and limitations: Shortening of TCRB CDR3s, moderate but significant, appeared in all four CD4+ subsets of Type 1 diabetes patients. PCR, the amplification step, might favor shorter templates, equally in patients and controls.

The rearrangement links TRBV9 to TRBJ2-3; D may be TRBD2 (6 bases). Sequencing used naive CD4+ T cells from blood. The clonotype comes from a man aged 30-40 years with type 1 diabetes. CDR3 nucleotide sequence: TGTGCCAGCAGCGTAGTGAGGGGAGGAACAGATACGCAGTATTTT. It translates to CASSVVRGGTDTQYF.